This TCR beta chain originates from a study of blood T cell repertoires in COVID-19. Study context: Sample material is recorded as cDNA or gDNA derived from T cells, B-cell-depleted T cells, or PBMCs.

Between the trimmed V and J ends, which lost 9 bases and 5 bases, there was a span of 13 bases. CDR3 length equals 12 residues. In the original workflow: Amplified reference gene primers provided the basis for estimating nucleated cell counts. Sequencing was performed with immunoSEQ multiplex PCR; in TCRdb, only in-frame clones are kept and a portion is missing. That table gives V, J and clone size, and the DNA gave D and trimming. Of 84,000 or so clones in the sample, around 81% are singletons; the top ten hold over 15%. Sequenced sample: peripheral blood. This rearrangement joins TRBV12-3 or TRBV12-4 to TRBJ1-2; D gene uncertain. This receptor was obtained from an older man with active or convalescent COVID-19. CDR3 sequence (DNA): TGTGCCAGATCACGACCCGGGTATGGCTACACCTTC. This encodes CARSRPGYGYTF.